Listed below are T cell receptor beta chains from one sample, sequenced in a study of blood T cell repertoires in COVID-19. TCRdb keeps only in-frame clones here, not all; method: immunoSEQ multiplex PCR. The sample records about 200,000 clones, approximately 84% being singletons. Sequenced input: peripheral blood. The receptors derive from a human donor with acute or convalescent COVID-19. The donor label of this sample is uncertain. The CDR3 runs from the conserved cysteine through the conserved F or W. A D gene is named only where the DNA matches it firmly. Size tells how often a clone was seen (once, few, many) or the class of an expanded clone, and some rows leave it out.

abundance: -
d_gene: -
v_gene: TRBV6-5
j_gene: TRBJ2-1
CDR3nt: TGTGCCAGCATTATACCCCTAGGCAATGAGCAGTTCTTC
CDR3aa: CASIIPLGNEQFF

abundance: -
d_gene: -
v_gene: TRBV27
j_gene: TRBJ1-1
CDR3nt: TGTGCCAGCACCGACCGCGGGGCCGGGAACACTGAAGCTTTCTTT
CDR3aa: CASTDRGAGNTEAFF

abundance: few
d_gene: TRBD2
v_gene: TRBV7-6
j_gene: TRBJ2-7
CDR3nt: TGTGCCAGCAGCCCTCGTAGCGGGGCTCACGAGCAGTACTTC
CDR3aa: CASSPRSGAHEQYF

abundance: -
d_gene: TRBD2
v_gene: TRBV9
j_gene: TRBJ2-1
CDR3nt: TGTGCCAGCAGCGTCACTAGCGGGGCCAATGAGCAGTTCTTC
CDR3aa: CASSVTSGANEQFF

abundance: -
d_gene: TRBD2
v_gene: TRBV15
j_gene: TRBJ2-2
CDR3nt: TGTGCCACCAGCAGAGGGGCTAGCGGGGTATCCACCGGGGAGCTGTTTTTT
CDR3aa: CATSRGASGVSTGELFF

abundance: -
d_gene: TRBD2
v_gene: TRBV19
j_gene: TRBJ2-7
CDR3nt: TGTGCCAGTAGTCTGGGACTAGCGGTTCACTACGAGCAGTACTTC
CDR3aa: CASSLGLAVHYEQYF

abundance: -
d_gene: -
v_gene: TRBV10-3
j_gene: TRBJ2-5
CDR3nt: TGTGCCACATTGAGAGGTACGGCAGAGACCCAGTACTTC
CDR3aa: CATLRGTAETQYF

abundance: -
d_gene: -
v_gene: TRBV11-1
j_gene: TRBJ2-7
CDR3nt: TGTGCCAGCAGCCTAGTTGCGACTCAGACCTACGAGCAGTACTTC
CDR3aa: CASSLVATQTYEQYF

abundance: -
d_gene: -
v_gene: TRBV5-1
j_gene: TRBJ2-5
CDR3nt: TGCGCCAGCAGCATAGGGGAACCTCATGAGACCCAGTACTTC
CDR3aa: CASSIGEPHETQYF

abundance: -
d_gene: -
v_gene: TRBV7-2
j_gene: TRBJ2-3
CDR3nt: TGTGCCAGCAGCCCTCTAGGTCTGGGAGATACGCAGTATTTT
CDR3aa: CASSPLGLGDTQYF

abundance: -
d_gene: TRBD1
v_gene: TRBV19
j_gene: TRBJ1-2
CDR3nt: TGTGCCAGTAGATTCGGGACAGGGGATCTGTACACCTTC
CDR3aa: CASRFGTGDLYTF

abundance: -
d_gene: -
v_gene: TRBV10-3
j_gene: TRBJ2-3
CDR3nt: TGTGCCATCAGAGATGACAGCGCAGATACGCAGTATTTT
CDR3aa: CAIRDDSADTQYF

abundance: -
d_gene: TRBD2
v_gene: TRBV4-1
j_gene: TRBJ2-7
CDR3nt: TGCGCCAGCAGCCAAGACGGGACTAGCGGGAGAGGGGGGCAGTACTTC
CDR3aa: CASSQDGTSGRGGQYF

abundance: -
d_gene: -
v_gene: TRBV3-1/TRBV3-2
j_gene: TRBJ1-5
CDR3nt: TGTGCCAGCAGCCAAGATCTTGTTCAGCCCCAGCATTTT
CDR3aa: CASSQDLVQPQHF

abundance: once
d_gene: -
v_gene: TRBV9
j_gene: TRBJ2-3
CDR3nt: TGTGCCAGCAGCGTAGCTAGTTTGCTTAGCACAGATACGCAGTATTTT
CDR3aa: CASSVASLLSTDTQYF

abundance: -
d_gene: -
v_gene: TRBV4-2
j_gene: TRBJ2-2
CDR3nt: TGTGCCAGCAGCCAAGGATCGGGTAACACCGGGGAGCTGTTTTTT
CDR3aa: CASSQGSGNTGELFF

abundance: -
d_gene: TRBD2
v_gene: TRBV3-1/TRBV3-2
j_gene: TRBJ2-3
CDR3nt: TGTGCCAGCAGCCAAGATTTCCCTAGCGGGCCTAGCACAGATACGCAGTATTTT
CDR3aa: CASSQDFPSGPSTDTQYF

abundance: -
d_gene: TRBD1
v_gene: TRBV9
j_gene: TRBJ1-1
CDR3nt: TGTGCCAGCAGCGTCCTGGGACAGGCTGAAGCTTTCTTT
CDR3aa: CASSVLGQAEAFF

abundance: few
d_gene: -
v_gene: TRBV30
j_gene: TRBJ2-2
CDR3nt: TGTGCCTGGAGTCGATACTCTCCCGACACCGGGGAGCTGTTTTTT
CDR3aa: CAWSRYSPDTGELFF

abundance: -
d_gene: TRBD2
v_gene: TRBV7-9
j_gene: TRBJ2-3
CDR3nt: TGTGCCAGCAGCCTGGGGACTAGCGAATCAGATACGCAGTATTTT
CDR3aa: CASSLGTSESDTQYF

abundance: once
d_gene: TRBD2
v_gene: TRBV5-1
j_gene: TRBJ2-3
CDR3nt: TGCGCCAGCAGCGAACAGGGGACTAGCGGATCAGATACGCAGTATTTT
CDR3aa: CASSEQGTSGSDTQYF

abundance: -
d_gene: TRBD1
v_gene: TRBV9
j_gene: TRBJ2-1
CDR3nt: TGTGCCAGCAGCCCTCATAGGACAGGGTTCGGAAATGAGCAGTTCTTC
CDR3aa: CASSPHRTGFGNEQFF

abundance: -
d_gene: TRBD2
v_gene: TRBV7-9
j_gene: TRBJ2-1
CDR3nt: TGTGCCAGCAGCCCCCCGGGACTAGCGGCCTACAATGAGCAGTTCTTC
CDR3aa: CASSPPGLAAYNEQFF

abundance: once
d_gene: TRBD2
v_gene: TRBV7-9
j_gene: TRBJ2-1
CDR3nt: TGTGCCAGCAGCTTGACTAGCGGCTACAATGAGCAGTTCTTC
CDR3aa: CASSLTSGYNEQFF

abundance: -
d_gene: -
v_gene: TRBV5-4
j_gene: TRBJ1-6
CDR3nt: TGTGCCAGCAGTGGGGGGAGGGGGGCGCAGGATTCACCCCTCCACTTT
CDR3aa: CASSGGRGAQDSPLHF

abundance: -
d_gene: -
v_gene: TRBV29-1
j_gene: TRBJ1-1
CDR3nt: TGCAGCGCCGGGGGACGGTTCACTGAAGCTTTCTTT
CDR3aa: CSAGGRFTEAFF

abundance: -
d_gene: -
v_gene: TRBV29-1
j_gene: TRBJ1-5
CDR3nt: TGCAGCGTGGTCGTGGCTTCCAATCAGCCCCAGCATTTT
CDR3aa: CSVVVASNQPQHF

abundance: -
d_gene: TRBD2
v_gene: TRBV2
j_gene: TRBJ2-1
CDR3nt: TGTGCCAGCAACCCGACAGCGGGAGGCTACAATGAGCAGTTCTTC
CDR3aa: CASNPTAGGYNEQFF

abundance: -
d_gene: TRBD2
v_gene: TRBV18
j_gene: TRBJ2-3
CDR3nt: TGTGCCAGCTCACGGACTAGCGGGAGTGTCGATACGCAGTATTTT
CDR3aa: CASSRTSGSVDTQYF

abundance: -
d_gene: TRBD1
v_gene: TRBV7-9
j_gene: TRBJ2-7
CDR3nt: TGTGCCAGCAGCTTACGGTCGGGACAGCCCTCCTACGAGCAGTACTTC
CDR3aa: CASSLRSGQPSYEQYF

abundance: -
d_gene: TRBD2
v_gene: TRBV18
j_gene: TRBJ2-7
CDR3nt: TGTGCCAGCTCACCACCGACTAGCGGGAGGGGCGAGCAGTACTTC
CDR3aa: CASSPPTSGRGEQYF

abundance: -
d_gene: TRBD1
v_gene: TRBV2
j_gene: TRBJ1-2
CDR3nt: TGTGCCAGCAGCGAGACAGGGGGCCCCCTCTATGGCTACACCTTC
CDR3aa: CASSETGGPLYGYTF

abundance: -
d_gene: -
v_gene: TRBV9
j_gene: TRBJ1-3
CDR3nt: TGTGCCAGCAGCGTAGATCGGAGCTCTGGAAACACCATATATTTT
CDR3aa: CASSVDRSSGNTIYF